This entry describes one T cell receptor beta chain. Its antigen is not identified. Use of 60 Vbeta and 13 Jbeta primers characterized the PCR. Measured with immunoSEQ multiplex PCR; TCRdb has only the in-frame clones, and not every one. This sample has about 190,000 clones, with roughly 80% found just once. This record belongs to a study of cytomegalovirus exposure and HLA in healthy donors. About the research overall: Researchers previously reported finding 117 million unique TCR beta sequences from some 180 million T cells. In terms of ancestry, the Caucasian-associated cluster contained around 79% of the approximately 380 genotyped donors. General study points: HLA alleles showed associations with some 15,000 TCR beta sequences in a later analysis, at a 0.05 false discovery rate. Cytomegalovirus association was listed for about 150 TCR beta chains.

The ends were cut back, 0 bases at V and 2 bases at J, with 11 bases in the middle. CDR1 is MNHEY, CDR2 SVGAGI, per germline. This CDR3 contains 15 residues. The material sequenced was PBMCs. The chain recombines TRBV6-5 with TRBJ2-7; weak D call: TRBD2 (6 bases). The sequence was obtained from a woman younger than 45 in good health and CMV-seropositive. CDR3: CASSYSAGSPYEQYF. In DNA, the CDR3 is TGTGCCAGCAGTTACTCCGCGGGGTCACCCTACGAGCAGTACTTC.